The 6 T cell receptor beta chains listed next were all sequenced from one sample in a study of blood T cell repertoires in COVID-19. TCRdb's table, derived via immunoSEQ multiplex PCR, lists solely in-frame clones and lacks some. The sample consists of a few hundred thousand clones, approximately 86% of them appearing once. Sequenced: PBMCs or T cells enriched from blood (not recorded which). All receptors derive from a woman in her thirties or forties with acute COVID-19.

This clone showed up just once. The chain joins TRBV20-1 to TRBJ2-3; D not certain. The CDR3 contains 12 residues. From germline, CDR1 is DFQATT and CDR2 SNEGSKA (reference sequence). The ends were cut back, 3 bases at V and 2 bases at J, with 6 bases in the middle. The DNA for the CDR3 is TGCAGTGCTAGTCTACTCACAGATACGCAGTATTTT. It is translated as CSASLLTDTQYF.

This clone was seen just once. The rearrangement joins TRBV7-6 to TRBJ2-3, with TRBD2 identical over 9 bases. Losses at the gene ends were 6 bases for V and 0 bases for J; bases not matched to a gene: 10. Germline V gene lookup returns CDR1 SGHVS and CDR2 FNYEAQ. The CDR3 loop spans 17 amino acids. The CDR3 coding sequence is TGTGCCAGCAGGAGTCTAGCGGGATTAGTTAGCACAGATACGCAGTATTTT. Translated, it gives CASRSLAGLVSTDTQYF.

This clone appeared once. The chain is built from TRBV7-2 and TRBJ2-1; the match to TRBD2 covers 7 bases. Germline values: CDR1 SGHTA, CDR2 FQGNSA. Trimming removed 6 bases from V and 6 bases from J; junction bases left unmatched: 11. The CDR3 sequence is 15 residues long. CDR3 in DNA: TGTGCCAGCAGTCGGGACCGCGGGGGTATCAATGAGCAGTTCTTC. Its translation: CASSRDRGGINEQFF.

The chain has TRBV7-3 and TRBJ2-1; 11 nucleotides line up with TRBD2. Per germline, CDR1 SGHTA and CDR2 FQGTGA. Trimming removed 2 bases from V and 7 bases from J; junction bases left unmatched: 7. The CDR3 runs to 16 residues. The CDR3 is CASSLYLAGGRNEQFF. DNA of the CDR3: TGTGCCAGCAGCTTATATCTAGCGGGAGGTCGTAATGAGCAGTTCTTC.

In its sample, this clone was seen a few times. The chain links TRBV18 to TRBJ2-7; possibly TRBD1 for D (5 bases). Germline CDR1 KGHSH, CDR2 LQKENI. The V gene lost 3 bases and the J gene lost 0 bases, with 6 bases spanning the gap. The CDR3 contains 13 residues. CDR3 coding DNA: TGTGCCAGCTCACCCAGGGCCTCCTACGAGCAGTACTTC. It yields the protein CASSPRASYEQYF. Full variable domain (missing parts from reference TRBV18 and TRBJ2-7): NAGVMQNPRHLVRRRGQEARLRCSPMKGHSHVYWYRQLPEEGLKFMVYLQKENIIDESGMPKERFSAEFPKEGPSILRIQQVVRGDSAAYFCASSPRASYEQYFGPGTRLTVT.

The J gene is TRBJ2-7, the V gene TRBV19; possibly TRBD2 for D (5 bases). There are 14 residues in the CDR3. V was trimmed by 3 bases and J by 2 bases, leaving 11 bases between them. The germline V gene has CDR1 LNHDA and CDR2 SQIVND (reference sequence). CDR3 loop: CASSMGLGAYEQYF. The CDR3, as DNA: TGTGCCAGTAGTATGGGATTGGGAGCCTACGAGCAGTACTTC.